The entry below describes one T cell receptor beta chain. Its antigen is not known. Sequencing used immunoSEQ multiplex PCR; TCRdb keeps in-frame clones, though not all of them. The sample has fewer than 250,000 clones; approximately 92% are singletons. These data belong to a study of T cell responses to AZD1222 COVID-19 vaccine. Study details: Second-dose groups at about 4 or about 12 weeks were pooled. Study-wide results and limits: Clonal diversity may have been underestimated in mostly white British donors.

In germline, CDR1 is LGHDT, CDR2 YNNKEL (reference sequence). The CDR3 covers 15 residues. With 1 base removed from V and 8 bases from J, the gap between germline ends came to 17 bases. The receptor's source is an adult in good health. The chain is built from TRBV3-1 (or the pseudogene TRBV3-2) and TRBJ1-2, with D possibly matching TRBD1 (5 bases). The sequenced sample was peripheral blood, obtained on day 0 of AZD1222 vaccination. The CDR3 DNA reads as TGTGCCAGCAGCCAAGGATTGGTTGGCAGGGTCGGCTACACCTTC. It yields the protein CASSQGLVGRVGYTF.